This TCR beta chain derives from a study of low-dose radiotherapy and immunotherapy resistance in tumors. Stated time point: before trial treatment. Ten or more counts support this clonotype. Trimming left V 4 bases short and J 2 bases short, with 14 bases between. CDR3 length equals 15 residues. Per the germline V gene, CDR1 is SEHNR and CDR2 is FQNEAQ (reference sequence). TRAV- and TRBV-specific primers, spanning alpha and beta chains, primed first-strand cDNA. TCRs underwent roughly 19 PCR cycles of amplification with a constant-region primer and V-primer adapter. TCRdb passed the reads through MiXCR, listing each CDR3 protein once. Here the sample spans under 90,000 distinct CDR3 sequences, around 31% being singletons.

The TCR comes from a female donor with ovarian cancer. The chain employs TRBV7-9 and TRBJ2-5; D tentatively fits TRBD1 or TRBD2 (5 bases each). The source material was PBMCs, sampled before treatment. DNA of the CDR3: TGTGCCAGCAGCTACTACGGGACCAATCAAGAGACCCAGTACTTC. Amino acid sequence: CASSYYGTNQETQYF.